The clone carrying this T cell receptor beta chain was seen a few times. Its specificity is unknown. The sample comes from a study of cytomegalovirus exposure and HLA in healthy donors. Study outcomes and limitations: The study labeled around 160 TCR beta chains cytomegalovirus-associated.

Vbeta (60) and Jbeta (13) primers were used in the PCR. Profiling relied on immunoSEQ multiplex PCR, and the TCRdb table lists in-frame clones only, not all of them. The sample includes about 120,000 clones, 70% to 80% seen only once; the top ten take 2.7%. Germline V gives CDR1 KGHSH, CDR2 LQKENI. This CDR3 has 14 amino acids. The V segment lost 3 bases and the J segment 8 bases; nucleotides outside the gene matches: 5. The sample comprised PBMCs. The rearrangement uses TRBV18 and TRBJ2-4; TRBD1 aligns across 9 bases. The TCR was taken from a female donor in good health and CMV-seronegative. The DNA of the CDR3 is TGTGCCAGCTCACCGACAGGGGGGAGAGACATTCAGTACTTC. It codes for CASSPTGGRDIQYF.